The following is a T cell receptor (beta chain) sequence with its context. Its antigen is as yet unknown. Using the 5' RACE reads, TCRdb records one entry per CDR3 protein without DNA. The sample totals 300,000 to 500,000 distinct CDR3 sequences. This entry is derived from a study of T cells expressing NK-cell markers. The wider study: Repertoires of TCR beta were obtained from T cells sorted as CD3+CD56+NKG2C+, CD3+CD56+NKG2C- and CD3+CD56-NKG2C+. Sequencing covered eight donors, seven HCMV-seropositive and one seronegative.

The CDR3 spans 14 residues. Germline V gives CDR1 SGHTA, CDR2 FQGNSA. Points from the study as a whole: In a handful of donors, dominant CD3+CD56+NKG2C+ clonotypes ranked among the top 10 CD8+ clonotypes. In four donors, these clonotypes also led the CD3+CD56-NKG2C+ fraction.

The TCR comes from a woman aged 45-60 years in good health. Sequencing was carried out using blood T cells: a sorted CD56 or NKG2C T cell subset, CD4+ or CD8+ T cells, or bulk PBMC T cells (not recorded which). The J gene is TRBJ2-1, the V gene TRBV7-2; TCRdb's D call of TRBD2 is untestable without DNA. The CDR3 region is CASNQRGGYNEQFF. Filled out from reference TRBV7-2 and TRBJ2-1, the complete variable domain reads GAGVSQSPSNKVTEKGKDVELRCDPISGHTALYWYRQSLGQGLEFLIYFQGNSAPDKSGLPSDRFSAERTGGSVSTLTIQRTQQEDSAVYLCASNQRGGYNEQFFGPGTRLTVL.